A single sample is the source of the 11 T cell receptor beta chains below, sequenced in a study of T cell clones after liver transplantation. Sequencing was performed with immunoSEQ multiplex PCR; in TCRdb, only in-frame clones are kept and a portion is missing. The sample includes just under 60,000 clones, about 71% of them seen just once. Specimen: CD4+ T cells from blood, collected at the roughly 16-month timepoint. The origin of the receptors is a human patient who received a liver transplant. The graft donor may have given rise to some T cells.

This rearrangement joins TRBV18 to TRBJ2-3; perhaps TRBD2 as D (6 bases). V was pared by 4 bases and J by 0 bases, with 14 bases between. The germline V gene encodes CDR1 KGHSH and CDR2 LQKENI. CDR3 length equals 16 residues. CDR3 amino acids: CASSLGSGTSTDTQYF. CDR3 in DNA: TGTGCCAGCTCACTCGGGTCCGGGACTAGCACAGATACGCAGTATTTT.

The chain uses TRBV5-6 and TRBJ2-3; 9 bases align to TRBD1. The junction had 9 bases not matched to a gene; V was cut back by 1 base and J by 3 bases. Per germline, CDR1 SGHDT and CDR2 YYEEEE. The CDR3 consists of 17 residues. The CDR3: CASSLLSSGTGTDTQYF. CDR3 DNA sequence: TGTGCCAGCAGCTTGCTGTCGTCCGGGACAGGGACAGATACGCAGTATTTT. The entire variable domain, with the rest obtained from reference TRBV5-6 and TRBJ2-3, is as follows: DAGVTQSPTHLIKTRGQQVTLRCSPKSGHDTVSWYQQALGQGPQFIFQYYEEEERQRGNFPDRFSGHQFPNYSSELNVNALLLGDSALYLCASSLLSSGTGTDTQYFGPGTRLTVL.

The chain uses TRBV7-9 and TRBJ1-1; 7 nucleotides line up with TRBD1. The CDR3 runs 17 residues. Trimming at V came to 1 base and at J to 2 bases, leaving 10 bases not matched to a gene. Germline V gene data show CDR1 as SEHNR and CDR2 as FQNEAQ (reference sequence). Here the CDR3 reads CASSLGGAGGRNTEAFF. CDR3 DNA sequence: TGTGCCAGCAGCTTAGGCGGCGCAGGGGGGCGAAACACTGAAGCTTTCTTT.

The rearrangement links TRBV5-1 to TRBJ1-4; tentatively, D is TRBD1 (5 bases). There are 14 residues in the CDR3. Trimming removed 5 bases at V and 2 bases at J, with 10 bases between. CDR1 and CDR2 from the germline V gene are SGHRS and YFSETQ. The CDR3 is CASSGGATNEKLFF. The DNA of the CDR3 is TGCGCCAGCAGTGGAGGGGCGACTAATGAAAAACTGTTTTTT.

The genes are TRBV5-1 and TRBJ2-7; 7 bases align to TRBD1. Germline V gene data show CDR1 as SGHRS and CDR2 as YFSETQ. The trim removed 2 bases at V and 1 base at J, leaving 6 bases unmatched. The CDR3 loop spans 15 amino acids. The CDR3 DNA follows: TGCGCCAGCAGCTTAGGGACAGAATTTTCCTACGAGCAGTACTTC. Its translation: CASSLGTEFSYEQYF.

The rearrangement joins TRBV5-1 to TRBJ2-5; 8 bases are shared with TRBD1. The V segment lost 0 bases and the J segment 7 bases; nucleotides outside the gene matches: 8. The length of the CDR3 is 15 residues. Germline V lookup: CDR1 SGHRS, CDR2 YFSETQ. CDR3 sequence reads: CASSLAAGGVGTQYF. The DNA of the CDR3 is TGCGCCAGCAGCTTGGCGGCAGGGGGCGTGGGGACCCAGTACTTC. Supplemented by reference TRBV5-1 and TRBJ2-5, the full variable domain reads KAGVTQTPRYLIKTRGQQVTLSCSPISGHRSVSWYQQTPGQGLQFLFEYFSETQRNKGNFPGRFSGRQFSNSRSEMNVSTLELGDSALYLCASSLAAGGVGTQYFGPGTRLLVL.

The chain combines TRBV19 with TRBJ2-1, with D possibly TRBD1 on 5 matching bases. Germline V lookup: CDR1 LNHDA, CDR2 SQIVND (reference sequence). CDR3 length: 13 residues. V dropped 6 bases and J dropped 4 bases, with 10 bases sitting between them. The CDR3 nucleotides are TGTGCCAGTAGGGCAGGGCAATACAATGAGCAGTTCTTC. This gives the protein CASRAGQYNEQFF.

The J gene is TRBJ2-1, the V gene TRBV7-6; D is perhaps TRBD1 (5 bases). Germline-derived CDR1 and CDR2 are SGHVS and FNYEAQ. The CDR3 runs to 13 residues. The V gene lost 1 base and the J gene lost 6 bases, with 7 bases spanning the gap. The CDR3 DNA follows: TGTGCCAGCAGCTTAGGCAGGGTCAATGAGCAGTTCTTC. Its translation: CASSLGRVNEQFF.

CDR3 residues: CASSPGQVGTGELFF. The CDR3 region has the DNA TGTGCCAGCTCACCGGGACAGGTCGGCACCGGGGAGCTGTTTTTT. The gene calls are TRBV18 and TRBJ2-2, with 8 bases that match TRBD1. The V and J ends lost 3 bases and 4 bases, in that order; junction bases with no gene match: 4. This CDR3 has 15 residues. CDR1 and CDR2 from the germline V gene are KGHSH and LQKENI.

The CDR3, as DNA: TGTGCCAGCAGGGAGTACCAAGAGACCCAGTACTTC. Amino acid sequence: CASREYQETQYF. The V and J genes are TRBV6-6 and TRBJ2-5; D remains ambiguous. Trimming shortened V by 6 bases and J by 0 bases, and 5 bases separated the two germline ends. Per the germline V gene, CDR1 is MNHNY and CDR2 is SVGAGI (reference sequence). The CDR3 runs 12 residues.

The table lists this clone with a few counts. This chain uses TRBV4-2 with TRBJ2-2; TRBD1 might be the D (5 bases). Between the trimmed V and J ends, which lost 0 bases and 6 bases, there was a span of 20 bases. CDR1 is LGHNA and CDR2 is YNFKEQ in the germline V gene. The CDR3 is made up of 18 amino acids. The DNA of the CDR3 is TGTGCCAGCAGCCAAGAAATAAGGGGCTATTCGAGACCCGGGGAGCTGTTTTTT. Its translation is CASSQEIRGYSRPGELFF.